This T cell receptor beta chain was observed in a study of blood T cell repertoires in COVID-19. Overall study context: Collection of acute and convalescent COVID-19 samples took place in the United States, Italy and Spain. PBMCs, B-cell-depleted T cells, or T cells were the source of the cDNA or gDNA that made up the material.

CDR3 length: 16 amino acids. V lost 5 bases to trimming and J lost 0 bases; unmatched junction nucleotides: 9. The V gene's germline CDR1 is MNHEY and CDR2 SMNVEV (reference sequence). Original methodology: Amplification of reference gene primers provided the estimated nucleated cell counts. Libraries were prepared by immunoSEQ multiplex PCR; TCRdb keeps only in-frame clonotypes and omits some of them. The V and J calls and clone size are taken from that table; D and trimming were inferred from the DNA. The sample has some 16,000 clones, more than 75% seen once. The specimen was peripheral blood. The source of this sequence is a man aged 80 or over with active or convalescent COVID-19. The chain links TRBV27 to TRBJ1-2; TRBD1 matches at 7 bases. CDR3 nucleotides: TGTGCCAGCAGTCCCTTAAACAGGGGTCCTAACTATGGCTACACCTTC. Translation gives CASSPLNRGPNYGYTF.